What follows describes a single TCR beta chain. Its cognate antigen is unknown. CDR1 is SGDLS, CDR2 YYNGEE, per germline. The CDR3 spans 15 residues. Trimming took off 0 bases at V and 5 bases at J, with 14 bases between the two ends. This record belongs to a study of early T cells in non-severe SARS-CoV-2 infection. For the study at large: With bulk RNA from unsorted whole blood as input, sequencing yielded unpaired chains.

Researchers tagged individual cDNA molecules with unique molecular identifiers. Each CDR3 protein is one row after TCRdb ran MiXCR on the 5' RACE reads. The sample records tens of thousands of distinct CDR3 sequences, 13% to 15% being singletons. Regarding the study as a whole: Reliance on VDJdb matching favored anti-spike CD8 responses; private and CD4 specificities were missed.

The rearrangement joins TRBV9 to TRBJ2-5; D might be TRBD1 or TRBD2, each matching 5 bases. The TCR was taken from an adult who was a healthcare worker with PCR-confirmed SARS-CoV-2 infection or an uninfected control (not recorded which). Material: whole blood, obtained at baseline. CDR3 region: CASSVDGAFSETQYF. The CDR3 nucleotides are TGTGCCAGCAGCGTAGACGGGGCTTTCTCCGAGACCCAGTACTTC.